This T cell receptor beta chain derives from a study of sequential checkpoint blockade in melanoma. Study-wide background: Matched biopsies came pretreatment and at week 13 for some 22 patients. Study-level points and caveats: Response in arm A was associated with pretreatment TIL clonality.

The repertoire was sequenced with immunoSEQ multiplex PCR; TCRdb's copy has only in-frame clones and lacks some. The sample yields 5,000 to 7,500 clones, around a fifth seen once. V lost 7 bases, J lost 7 bases, and 10 bases stayed unmatched. The CDR3 loop spans 15 amino acids. The V gene's germline CDR1 is MNHGY and CDR2 SAAAGT. Treatment denoted: randomized to nivolumab then ipilimumab (arm A) or the reverse (arm B). This clone appeared a few times. Antigen specificity is unknown. The chain joins TRBV6-8 to TRBJ1-4, with 9 bases identical to TRBD1. The sequence was obtained from a human donor with melanoma. The sample here was tumor tissue (inferred from file names), taken from a patient given nivolumab and ipilimumab in sequence. In DNA form, the CDR3 reads TGTGCCAGCACTCTCAGGGACAGGGTGGCTGAAAAACTGTTTTTT. It is translated as CASTLRDRVAEKLFF.